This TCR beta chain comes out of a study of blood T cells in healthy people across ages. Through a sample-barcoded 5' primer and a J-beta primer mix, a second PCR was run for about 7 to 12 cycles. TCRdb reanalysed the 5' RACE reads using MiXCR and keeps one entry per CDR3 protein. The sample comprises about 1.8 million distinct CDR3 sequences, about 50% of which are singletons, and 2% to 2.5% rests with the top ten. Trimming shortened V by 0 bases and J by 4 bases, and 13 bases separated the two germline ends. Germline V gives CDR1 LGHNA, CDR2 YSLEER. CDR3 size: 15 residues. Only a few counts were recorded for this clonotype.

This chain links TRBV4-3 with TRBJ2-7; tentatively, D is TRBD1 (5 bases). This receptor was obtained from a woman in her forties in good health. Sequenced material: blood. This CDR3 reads CASSQDGQGVYEQYF. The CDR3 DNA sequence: TGCGCCAGCAGCCAAGATGGCCAGGGTGTATACGAGCAGTACTTC.